The entry below gives a single TCR beta chain sequence along with its context. Its antigen is unknown. The CDR3 length is 15 residues. Unmatched junction bases numbered 6, after V lost 4 bases and J lost 6 bases. The germline V gene encodes CDR1 SGHKS and CDR2 YYEKEE (reference sequence). A second about 6 to 12 cycle PCR used barcoded and J-beta primers. MiXCR, applied by TCRdb to the 5' RACE reads, yields one record per CDR3 protein. The sample contains about 1.7 million distinct CDR3 sequences, over 25% of which appear only once. The data were taken from a study of blood T cells in healthy people across ages. Points from the study as a whole: From one million sequenced T cells, diversity estimates were lower bounds. In long-lived donors, naive CD4+ cell counts and diversity exceeded those of aged donors. Donor CMV infection status was unknown, possibly confounding age-related changes in expanded clonotypes.

This TCR was sampled from a young woman in good health. The chain couples TRBV5-5 to TRBJ2-5; the match to TRBD2 covers 13 bases. The sequenced material came from blood. The CDR3 nucleotides are TGTGCCAGCAGCCTAACGGGACTAGCGGGGCAGACCCAGTACTTC. It is translated as CASSLTGLAGQTQYF.